One sample yielded the 21 T cell receptor beta chains listed below, sequenced in a study of molecular identifiers for immune sequencing clone quantification. From the PCR reads, TCRdb called clonotypes with MiXCR, one entry per CDR3 protein. The data show tens of thousands of distinct CDR3 sequences, under 20% seen once. Sequences were obtained from naive CD8+ T cells from blood, with Jurkat cell RNA spiked in. Subset specified: FACS-sorted CD8+CD4-CCR7+CD45RA+ naive T cells. These receptors were taken from a human donor in good health. Some libraries in this study had Jurkat cell RNA spiked in.

The V gene is TRBV5-1, the J gene TRBJ2-1, with TRBD1 identical over 7 bases. The germline V gene encodes CDR1 SGHRS and CDR2 YFSETQ. The trim removed 3 bases at V and 4 bases at J, leaving 7 bases unmatched. The CDR3 is 15 residues long. DNA of the CDR3: TGCGCCAGCAGCTACACAGGGGTAGGTTACAATGAGCAGTTCTTC. Protein sequence: CASSYTGVGYNEQFF.

This clonotype appeared many times. The chain uses TRBV20-1 and TRBJ2-7; 13 nucleotides match TRBD2. The CDR3 loop spans 14 amino acids. The V segment lost 5 bases and the J segment 2 bases; nucleotides outside the gene matches: 3. In germline, CDR1 is DFQATT, CDR2 SNEGSKA (reference sequence). CDR3 sequence: CSARTSGRAYEQYF. Written as DNA, the CDR3 is TGCAGTGCTCGTACTAGCGGGAGGGCCTACGAGCAGTACTTC.

This clonotype came up a few times. This chain connects TRBV4-2 to TRBJ1-5; D ambiguous. With 1 base removed from V and 0 bases from J, the gap between germline ends came to 7 bases. This CDR3 region has 15 residues. Germline lookup yields CDR1 LGHNA and CDR2 YNFKEQ. The CDR3 region is CASSQGRNSNQPQHF. Written as DNA, the CDR3 is TGTGCCAGCAGCCAAGGACGGAATAGCAATCAGCCCCAGCATTTT.

This clonotype was counted at least ten times. The chain links TRBV2 to TRBJ2-7, with TRBD1 matching over 7 bases. CDR3 length equals 16 residues. CDR1 and CDR2 (germline): SNHLY, FYNNEI. Trimming took 0 bases from V and 5 from J; bases not matched to a gene: 10. The DNA for the CDR3 is TGTGCCAGCAGTGAAGCCCAGACAGGGATTGAGCACGAGCAGTACTTC. Amino acid sequence: CASSEAQTGIEHEQYF.

This clonotype has more than one count but fewer than ten. J is TRBJ1-3 and V is TRBV21-1; the table's D call, TRBD1, was not checked against the DNA. TRBV21-1 is a pseudogene locus. CDR3 size: 20 residues. The CDR3 sequence is CASRLRRPRICRGSGNTIYF. The CDR3 DNA is TGTGCCAGCAGACTACGTAGACCTAGAATTTGCCGGGGCTCTGGAAACACCATATATTTT.

Many counts were recorded for this clonotype. The chain has TRBV28 and TRBJ2-1; D is undetermined. This CDR3 region has 17 residues. Trimming left V 5 bases short and J 0 bases short, with 17 bases between. Germline CDR1 reads MDHEN; CDR2 reads SYDVKM. The chain's CDR3 is CASSNPPGPSSYNEQFF. The CDR3 region has the DNA TGTGCCAGCAGTAACCCCCCTGGGCCCAGCTCCTACAATGAGCAGTTCTTC.

This clonotype was observed many times. The chain has TRBV7-2 and TRBJ2-7; D remains unclear. The germline CDR1 and CDR2 sequences are SGHTA and FQGNSA. The CDR3 length is 13 residues. V was trimmed by 1 base and J by 3 bases, leaving 7 bases between them. Here the CDR3 reads CASSLVFGYEQYF. CDR3 nucleotides: TGTGCCAGCAGCTTAGTGTTCGGCTACGAGCAGTACTTC.

This clonotype was counted ten times or more. This chain joins TRBV27 and TRBJ1-2, with a possible D match to TRBD1 (5 bases). CDR1 MNHEY and CDR2 SMNVEV come from the germline V gene (reference sequence). The ends were cut back, 2 bases at V and 3 bases at J, with 7 bases in the middle. This CDR3 spans 13 amino acids. The CDR3 here is CASSLTGDYGYTF. The CDR3 DNA follows: TGTGCCAGCAGTTTAACGGGGGACTATGGCTACACCTTC.

Many counts were recorded for this clonotype. The V call is TRBV4-1, the J call TRBJ2-1, with 10 bases identical to TRBD1. The V segment lost 4 bases and the J segment 8 bases; nucleotides outside the gene matches: 8. Germline lookup yields CDR1 MGHRA and CDR2 YSYEKL. The CDR3 is made up of 15 amino acids. CDR3 sequence (DNA): TGCGCCAGCAGCCCCTCCGGGACAGGGGATTATGAGCAGTTCTTC. Encoded protein: CASSPSGTGDYEQFF.

This clonotype was detected many times. The rearrangement uses TRBV29-1 and TRBJ2-1; 8 positions agree with TRBD1. CDR1 is SQVTM and CDR2 is ANQGSEA in the germline V gene. J gave up 9 bases and V 6 bases, and 10 bases lay outside the gene matches. CDR3 size: 13 residues. The CDR3 protein is CSVVDRADGEQFF. CDR3 nucleotides: TGCAGCGTGGTGGACAGGGCTGATGGTGAGCAGTTCTTC.

This clonotype has a count of ten or more. The germline gene is not matched at one end of the junction; a read error may be the cause. V and J are TRBV6-2 or TRBV6-3 and TRBJ2-7, with 10 bases that match TRBD2. Looked up from germline, CDR1 is MNHEY and CDR2 is SVGEGT. CDR3 length: 13 amino acids. The CDR3 DNA sequence: TGTGCCAGCAGTTCCGGGACTAGCGTGCTACGTGTTTTC. Amino acid sequence: CASSSGTSVLRVF.

This clonotype came up many times. V usage is TRBV5-1 and J usage is TRBJ1-5; D not certain. The germline gives CDR1 SGHRS, CDR2 YFSETQ. The V end lost 2 bases, the J end lost 3 bases, and 12 bases lay between the germline ends. The CDR3 is 15 amino acids. CDR3: CASSFDNGVNQPQHF. CDR3 nucleotide sequence: TGCGCCAGCAGCTTTGACAATGGGGTCAATCAGCCCCAGCATTTT.

The sample holds many counts of this clonotype. A junction boundary mismatches the germline segment, possibly from a read error. This sequence joins TRBV20-1 and TRBJ2-4, with 12 bases lining up with TRBD2. The CDR3 is 15 amino acids. Germline V gene data show CDR1 as DFQATT and CDR2 as SNEGSKA (reference sequence). CDR3 nucleotides: TGCAGTGCTGGACTAGCGGGAAACGCCAAAACCATTCAGTACTTC. Translating gives CSAGLAGNAKTIQYF.

On this clonotype itself: It may be a read error: a sequence one base away is much more abundant. CDR3 in DNA: TGCAGTGCTAGAACGCGGGGTAGCTACGATCAGTACTTC. It translates to CSARTRGSYDQYF. The chain recombines TRBV20-1 with TRBJ2-7; possible D gene TRBD2, 6 bases. Germline CDR1 and CDR2: DFQATT and SNEGSKA (reference sequence). The CDR3 totals 13 residues.

In this sample, this clonotype turned up many times. V usage is TRBV6-5 and J usage is TRBJ1-5, with a weak D call TRBD1 (5 bases). Germline V CDR1 and CDR2: MNHEY, SVGAGI. The V end was cut by 5 bases, the J end by 3 bases, with 11 bases between. The CDR3 is 14 residues long. This chain's CDR3 is CASSLQGNNQPQHF. The CDR3 DNA follows: TGTGCCAGCAGTCTCCAGGGAAACAATCAGCCCCAGCATTTT.

V is TRBV12-3 or TRBV12-4 and J is TRBJ2-7, with a possible D match to TRBD2 (5 bases). There are 15 residues in the CDR3. V lost 2 bases, J lost 4 bases, and 15 bases lay in between. The CDR3 loop reads CASSLSERPGYEQYF. CDR3 nucleotides: TGTGCCAGCAGTTTATCGGAGCGGCCGGGTTACGAGCAGTACTTC.

This clonotype was observed a few times. The chain has TRBV28 and TRBJ1-6; TRBD1 might be the D (6 bases). CDR1 and CDR2 from the germline V gene are MDHEN and SYDVKM. Deletions cut 6 bases from V and 14 bases from J, with 17 bases between. The CDR3 runs to 13 residues. This chain's CDR3 is CASRPTTGSTLHF. Written as DNA, the CDR3 is TGTGCCAGCAGACCTACTACAGGGTCTACCCTCCACTTT.

This clonotype was seen a few times. V is TRBV15 and J is TRBJ2-7, with 10 positions matching TRBD2. With 0 bases clipped from V and 3 bases from J, the junction kept 5 bases outside the gene matches. Germline CDR1 is LNHNV and CDR2 is YYDKDF (reference sequence). This CDR3 contains 16 residues. CDR3 sequence reads: CATSRDSGTSVYEQYF. The CDR3 bases are TGTGCCACCAGCAGAGATTCCGGGACTAGCGTCTACGAGCAGTACTTC. Full variable domain (remainder filled in from reference TRBV15 and TRBJ2-7): DAMVIQNPRYQVTQFGKPVTLSCSQTLNHNVMYWYQQKSSQAPKLLFHYYDKDFNNEADTPDNFQSRRPNTSFCFLDIRSPGLGDTAMYLCATSRDSGTSVYEQYFGPGTRLTVT.

This clonotype was detected ten times or more. The rearrangement uses TRBV7-9 and TRBJ1-6, with D perhaps matching TRBD1 (6 bases). Germline CDR1 is SEHNR and CDR2 is FQNEAQ (reference sequence). There are 17 residues in the CDR3. The germline V and J ends were trimmed by 4 bases and 13 bases, with 26 bases remaining between them. CDR3 nucleotides: TGTGCCAGCAGCTCGGAGGGGGGCGCGATAGTGTTTTCCCCCCTCCACTTT. This gives the protein CASSSEGGAIVFSPLHF.

There are many counts of this clonotype. The rearrangement links TRBV12-3 or TRBV12-4 to TRBJ2-5, with D possibly called TRBD1 or TRBD2 (5 bases each). The CDR3 loop spans 14 amino acids. V shed 6 bases and J shed 5 bases, with 16 bases lying between them. The CDR3 spells CASRKLGPGETQYF. The CDR3 nucleotides are TGTGCCAGCAGGAAATTGGGGCCGGGGGAGACCCAGTACTTC.

This clonotype was recorded many times. The chain employs TRBV7-6 and TRBJ2-3; TRBD2 matches at 11 bases. V lost 5 bases, J lost 4 bases, and 11 bases stayed unmatched. The germline V gene encodes CDR1 SGHVS and CDR2 FNYEAQ. This CDR3 has 17 residues. CDR3 bases: TGTGCCAGCAGCCTCGTCGTAGCGGGAGGGTTGGCAGATACGCAGTATTTT. Protein product: CASSLVVAGGLADTQYF. Full variable domain (remainder filled in from reference TRBV7-6 and TRBJ2-3): GAGVSQSPRYKVTKRGQDVALRCDPISGHVSLYWYRQALGQGPEFLTYFNYEAQQDKSGLPNDRFSAERPEGSISTLTIQRTEQRDSAMYRCASSLVVAGGLADTQYFGPGTRLTVL.